This T cell receptor (beta chain) was captured in a study of blood T cell repertoires in COVID-19. Study as a whole: Samples came from the United States, Italy and Spain, spanning acute and convalescent COVID-19. Sample material is recorded as cDNA or gDNA derived from T cells, B-cell-depleted T cells, or PBMCs.

Germline loops: CDR1 SGHDT, CDR2 YYEEEE. V shed 1 base and J shed 7 bases, with 14 bases lying between them. The CDR3 extends over 14 amino acids. This clone was detected a few times. Original methodology: Reference gene primer amplification in the assay estimated nucleated cell counts. Assay used: immunoSEQ multiplex PCR; TCRdb lists only in-frame clones, some missing. That table furnishes V, J and clone size, whereas the DNA furnished D and trimming. The table has around 380,000 clones, roughly four fifths seen once. The receptor comes from a human donor with acute or convalescent COVID-19. The donor label of this sample is uncertain. The chain uses TRBV5-6 and TRBJ1-1; D is undetermined. The sample consisted of peripheral blood. This CDR3 reads CASSLINAGFEAFF. CDR3 bases: TGTGCCAGCAGCTTGATCAACGCAGGATTTGAAGCTTTCTTT.